This T cell receptor beta chain was documented in a study of CD8+ T cells in alopecia areata. Study-wide background: Treated patients were scored for severity by percent of scalp affected.

Reverse transcription of extracted RNA yielded cDNA, which provided the sequencing template. Clones were read by immunoSEQ multiplex PCR, and TCRdb kept only the in-frame ones, dropping some. The sample lists about 120,000 clones; over 60% were seen once. Study-wide results and limits: Scalp samples also yield sequences from resident alphabeta T cells of normal skin.

In regard to this clone: Its specificity is not known.

The V end lost 2 bases, the J end lost 5 bases, and 12 bases lay between the germline ends. The germline V gene encodes CDR1 SQVTM and CDR2 ANQGSEA. CDR3 length: 13 amino acids. Treatment of the sample: oral pan-JAK inhibitor, 5-10 mg twice daily. The source is a human donor with alopecia areata. The sample here was CD4+ T cells sorted from blood, taken at week 4, from a patient treated with tofacitinib. The chain recombines TRBV29-1 with TRBJ1-1; D might be TRBD1 (5 bases). This chain's CDR3 is CSVERSGGTEAFF. The CDR3 DNA reads TGCAGCGTTGAAAGGAGCGGGGGGACTGAAGCTTTCTTT.